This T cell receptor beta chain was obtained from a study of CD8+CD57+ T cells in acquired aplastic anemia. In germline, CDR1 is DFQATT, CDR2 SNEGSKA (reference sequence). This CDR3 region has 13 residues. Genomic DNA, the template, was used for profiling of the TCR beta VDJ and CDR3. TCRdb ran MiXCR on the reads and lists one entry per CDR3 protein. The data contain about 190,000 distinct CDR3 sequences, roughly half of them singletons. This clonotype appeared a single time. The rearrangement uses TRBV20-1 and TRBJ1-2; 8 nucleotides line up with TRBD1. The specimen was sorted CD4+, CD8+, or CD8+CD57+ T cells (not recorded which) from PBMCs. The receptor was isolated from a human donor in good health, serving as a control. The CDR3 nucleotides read TGCAGCGTTGGACAGGGATTCCTAGATGGCTACACCTTC. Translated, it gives CSVGQGFLDGYTF.